A selection of T cell receptor beta chains follows, all from one sample in a study of blood T cell repertoires in COVID-19. The method was immunoSEQ multiplex PCR; TCRdb's version includes in-frame clones alone and lacks a portion of them. The table lists roughly 180,000 clones, roughly 87% of them singletons, with approximately 2.4% in the top ten. The sample was PBMCs or T cells enriched from blood (not recorded which). The receptors here all came from a woman under 40 who had recovered from COVID-19. CDR3s include the opening cysteine and the closing phenylalanine or tryptophan. The D gene is left open where the match is weak. Clone size is shown for a subset of rows, as once, few, many or a class of expanded clone.

d_gene	abundance	v_gene	j_gene	CDR3nt	CDR3aa
NA	NA	TRBV19	TRBJ1-1	TGTGCCAGTAGTAATCTCCAAAGTAGGGGAGAAGCTTTCTTT	CASSNLQSRGEAFF
NA	NA	TRBV5-6	TRBJ1-2	TGTGCCAGCAGCCTGGCCAAGGGGGGGGCGCTTAGTACGGATGGCTACACCTTC	CASSLAKGGALSTDGYTF
NA	NA	TRBV7-6	TRBJ2-7	TGTGCCAGCAGCTTAGATGGCTCGACAGGACCCTACGAGCAGTACTTC	CASSLDGSTGPYEQYF
TRBD1	once	TRBV2	TRBJ1-4	TGTGCCAGCGGAGGACAGGGGCGTGAAAAACTGTTTTTT	CASGGQGREKLFF
NA	NA	TRBV24-1	TRBJ1-1	TGTGCCACCAGTGGAGGAGGGAAAACTGAAGCTTTCTTT	CATSGGGKTEAFF
NA	NA	TRBV18	TRBJ1-1	TGTGCCAGCTCACCCGGACAGAACACTGAAGCTTTCTTT	CASSPGQNTEAFF
NA	NA	TRBV5-1	TRBJ2-2	TGCGCCAGCAGCCCGGCTGCGGGGTCACCCTCCCCCGGGGAGCTGTTTTTT	CASSPAAGSPSPGELFF
NA	NA	TRBV4-2	TRBJ1-1	TGTGCCAGCAGCCCGGGGGGGGGAGATCGGACTGAAGCTTTCTTT	CASSPGGGDRTEAFF
TRBD1	few	TRBV2	TRBJ1-3	TGTGCCAGCTCGAGAGACAGGGACTCTGGAAACACCATATATTTT	CASSRDRDSGNTIYF
TRBD2	NA	TRBV7-2	TRBJ2-3	TGTGCCAGCAGCTCGGGACTAGCTAGGACAGATACGCAGTATTTT	CASSSGLARTDTQYF
TRBD2	NA	TRBV3-1/TRBV3-2	TRBJ2-3	TGTGCCAGCAGCCGTAGCGGGGGCACAGATACGCAGTATTTT	CASSRSGGTDTQYF
TRBD2	NA	TRBV5-1	TRBJ2-5	TGCGCCAGCAGCCGGGGGCCAGCGGGGGGTATGGAGACCCAGTACTTC	CASSRGPAGGMETQYF
NA	NA	TRBV3-1/TRBV3-2	TRBJ1-5	TGTGCCAGCAGCCACGGTTTAGTTTTCGGAACAGGGCGCGATCAGCCCCAGCATTTT	CASSHGLVFGTGRDQPQHF
TRBD2	NA	TRBV4-3	TRBJ2-7	TGCGCCAGCAGCCAAGAAGCTAGCGGGCAGACCTACGAGCAGTACTTC	CASSQEASGQTYEQYF
NA	few	TRBV30	TRBJ1-4	TGTGCCTGGAGTGTACCCGGGGTCGAGAGTGAAAAACTGTTTTTT	CAWSVPGVESEKLFF
NA	NA	TRBV2	TRBJ2-4	TGTGCCAGCACCCCGAAGGTGTTAGAGCGTCTAGCCAAAAACATTCAGTACTTC	CASTPKVLERLAKNIQYF
TRBD1	NA	TRBV24-1	TRBJ1-1	TGTGCCACCAGTGACCCGACAGGGGGTGTATCTGAAGCTTTCTTT	CATSDPTGGVSEAFF
NA	once	TRBV5-8	TRBJ1-4	TGTGCCAGCAGCTTGGAACCAGGAAATGAACAGCTGTTTTTT	CASSLEPGNEQLFF
NA	NA	TRBV27	TRBJ1-2	TGTGCCAGCAGTTTACAGGGGCCTAACTATGGCTACACCTTC	CASSLQGPNYGYTF
NA	NA	TRBV6-2/TRBV6-3	TRBJ2-2	TGTGCCAGCAGTTACGGTGAGACGAACACCGGGGAGCTGTTTTTT	CASSYGETNTGELFF
NA	NA	TRBV6-5	TRBJ1-2	TGTGCCAGCAGAGACACCTTGCGAGGCTACACCTTC	CASRDTLRGYTF
NA	NA	TRBV7-2	TRBJ1-3	TGTGCCAGCAGCTTAAGGAGGGAAAACACCATATATTTT	CASSLRRENTIYF
NA	NA	TRBV6-2/TRBV6-3	TRBJ1-4	TGTGCCAGCAGTTACTTGCAAACACCAGAAAAACTGTTTTTT	CASSYLQTPEKLFF
NA	few	TRBV12-3/TRBV12-4	TRBJ1-2	TGTGCCAGCAGCCCCAGGGAAGGAGGCTACACCTTC	CASSPREGGYTF
NA	NA	TRBV7-9	TRBJ2-1	TGTGCCAGCAGCTTGTTGGACACTTGGGATGAGCAGTTCTTC	CASSLLDTWDEQFF
NA	NA	TRBV6-5	TRBJ2-7	TGTGCCAGCAGTTTTACAGGTGGAGAGCAGTACTTC	CASSFTGGEQYF
NA	few	TRBV24-1	TRBJ2-7	TGTGCCACCTCACAGGGTTCCTACGAGCAGTACTTC	CATSQGSYEQYF
TRBD2	NA	TRBV19	TRBJ2-1	TGTGCCAGTAGGTGGACTAGCCCTCCTACTGATGAGCAGTTCTTC	CASRWTSPPTDEQFF
TRBD2	NA	TRBV27	TRBJ2-1	TGTGCCAGCAGTTTAACTAGCGGGGGCCGTGGGTATGAGCAGTTCTTC	CASSLTSGGRGYEQFF
NA	NA	TRBV11-2	TRBJ2-1	TGTGCCAGCAGCTTAACAGGGAGCCTTACCCAGCAGTTCTTC	CASSLTGSLTQQFF
NA	NA	TRBV14	TRBJ2-3	TGTGCCAGCAGCCCAAGACTCACCACAGATACGCAGTATTTT	CASSPRLTTDTQYF
TRBD2	NA	TRBV25-1	TRBJ2-1	TGTGCCATCTTCACCTGGGGGGACTACTACAATGAGCAGTTCTTC	CAIFTWGDYYNEQFF
NA	NA	TRBV6-4	TRBJ2-1	TGTGCCAGCAGTCCCCAACCTGCGGGACGCCTAGTATCCTACAATGAGCAGTTCTTC	CASSPQPAGRLVSYNEQFF
TRBD1	NA	TRBV11-2	TRBJ2-5	TGTGCCAGCAGCTTGGGGACAGGGGGCCAAGAGACCCAGTACTTC	CASSLGTGGQETQYF
NA	NA	TRBV19	TRBJ1-5	TGTGCCAGTAGTTGGGGAGATCAGCCCCAGCATTTT	CASSWGDQPQHF
TRBD1	NA	TRBV5-1	TRBJ1-2	TGCGCCAGCAGCCCAGACAGGGCGATCTCTGGCTACACCTTC	CASSPDRAISGYTF
NA	NA	TRBV18	TRBJ1-1	TGTGCCAGCTCACCAGGGGACTCTGAAGCTTTCTTT	CASSPGDSEAFF
TRBD2	NA	TRBV7-9	TRBJ2-1	TGTGCCAGCAGCCATTACGAGCGGGAGAATGAGCAGTTCTTC	CASSHYERENEQFF
NA	NA	TRBV18	TRBJ1-1	TGTGCCAGCTCACCACGCGTCGGGAACACTGAAGCTTTCTTT	CASSPRVGNTEAFF
NA	once	TRBV11-3	TRBJ1-1	TGTGCCAGCAGCTTACAGGCAGAAGGAGGTACTGAAGCTTTCTTT	CASSLQAEGGTEAFF
TRBD1	NA	TRBV2	TRBJ1-1	TGTGCCAGCAGTGACCAGGGGGCGATGAACACTGAAGCTTTCTTT	CASSDQGAMNTEAFF
NA	NA	TRBV28	TRBJ1-2	TGTGCCAGCAGTCCCCAGGGTTTGGCAGGGAATATAGCTGGTGGCTACACCTTC	CASSPQGLAGNIAGGYTF
NA	NA	TRBV2	TRBJ1-2	TGTGCCAGCATCTCCATAGGTGCAGGGCTTGGGTATGGCTACACCTTC	CASISIGAGLGYGYTF
NA	NA	TRBV6-5	TRBJ1-6	TGTGCCAGCAGTTCAGGGAAGCGCCTCCACTTT	CASSSGKRLHF
NA	NA	TRBV19	TRBJ1-5	TGTGCCAGTAGTATCCCGGGGGATTATAGCAATCAGCCCCAGCATTTT	CASSIPGDYSNQPQHF
NA	NA	TRBV6-5	TRBJ2-3	TGTGCCAGCAGTCCTAAGCCGGGGAGCACAGATACGCAGTATTTT	CASSPKPGSTDTQYF
TRBD2	NA	TRBV11-2	TRBJ2-7	TGTGCCAGCAGCTTTACTAGCGGGAGGGCCTACGAGCAGTACTTC	CASSFTSGRAYEQYF
TRBD1	NA	TRBV7-6	TRBJ2-2	TGTGCCAGCAGCGCGGGGACAGGGGGCACGCCTTTTAACACCGGGGAGCTGTTTTTT	CASSAGTGGTPFNTGELFF
NA	NA	TRBV27	TRBJ1-5	TGTGCCAGCAGCGAACAAAGCCCCCGGGATCAGCCCCAGCATTTT	CASSEQSPRDQPQHF
NA	NA	TRBV19	TRBJ2-3	TGTGCCAGTAGTAGTAACAGGCGAAGCACAGATACGCAGTATTTT	CASSSNRRSTDTQYF
TRBD1	NA	TRBV28	TRBJ2-4	TGTGCCAGCAGTTTTTACAGGGGAGAAGGCAAAAACATTCAGTACTTC	CASSFYRGEGKNIQYF
NA	NA	TRBV7-2	TRBJ1-1	TGTGCCAGCAGCTTTTCCGTGAACACTGAAGCTTTCTTT	CASSFSVNTEAFF
NA	NA	TRBV6-5	TRBJ1-5	TGTGCCAGCAGCCCCAGGGTCCTAAATCAGCCCCAGCATTTT	CASSPRVLNQPQHF
TRBD1	NA	TRBV28	TRBJ1-1	TGTGCCAGCAGACGACTCCGGACAGGTCTAGGGACTGAAGCTTTCTTT	CASRRLRTGLGTEAFF
TRBD2	NA	TRBV7-3	TRBJ2-3	TGTGCCAGCAAACTAGCGGGCACAGATACGCAGTATTTT	CASKLAGTDTQYF